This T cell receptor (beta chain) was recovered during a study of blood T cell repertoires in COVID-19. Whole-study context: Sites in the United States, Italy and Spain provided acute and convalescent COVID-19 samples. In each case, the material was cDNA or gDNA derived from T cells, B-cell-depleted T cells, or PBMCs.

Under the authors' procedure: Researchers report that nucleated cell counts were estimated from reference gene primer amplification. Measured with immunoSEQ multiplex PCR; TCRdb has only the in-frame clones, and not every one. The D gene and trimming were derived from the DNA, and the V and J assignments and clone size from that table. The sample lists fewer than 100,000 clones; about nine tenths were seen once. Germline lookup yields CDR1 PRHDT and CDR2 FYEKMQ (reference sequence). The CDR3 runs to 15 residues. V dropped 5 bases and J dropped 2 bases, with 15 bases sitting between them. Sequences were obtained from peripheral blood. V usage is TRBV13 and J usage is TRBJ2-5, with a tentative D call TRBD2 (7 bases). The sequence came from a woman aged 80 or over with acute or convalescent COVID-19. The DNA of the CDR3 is TGTGCCAGCAGCCCCTTCGGGGGGCTTCAAGAGACCCAGTACTTC. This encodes CASSPFGGLQETQYF.